Shown below are 13 T cell receptor beta chains from a single sample sequenced in a study of CD8 T cells in ankylosing spondylitis. Study conclusions and caveats: Ankylosing spondylitis blood appeared to be characterized by a TCR beta motif of about eight highly homologous variants.

What these receptors recognize is not known. Via MiXCR, TCRdb re-called the 5' RACE reads, giving one row per CDR3 protein. The repertoire holds approximately 440,000 distinct CDR3 sequences, with approximately 17% as singletons. The sample was blood, either unsorted or a sorted T cell fraction (not recorded which). All receptors come from a male donor with ankylosing spondylitis.

Only a few counts were recorded for this clonotype. The V and J genes are TRBV20-1 and TRBJ2-2; D may be TRBD2 (5 bases). V was clipped by 4 bases and J by 11 bases, with 11 bases between them. Germline V lookup: CDR1 DFQATT, CDR2 SNEGSKA (reference sequence). CDR3 length: 11 residues. CDR3 nucleotide sequence: TGCAGTGCTACGCGGGCTGGAGAGCTGTTTTTT. Translating it yields CSATRAGELFF.

V and J are TRBV6-1 and TRBJ1-1, with unresolved D. The CDR3 is made up of 14 amino acids. Trimming took off 5 bases at V and 5 bases at J, with 15 bases between the two ends. The germline V gene encodes CDR1 MNHNS and CDR2 SASEGT. The CDR3 protein is CASSPRRQGTEAFF. DNA of the CDR3: TGTGCCAGCAGTCCCCGTCGACAAGGGACTGAAGCTTTCTTT.

A few counts support this clonotype. This sequence joins TRBV20-1 and TRBJ1-1; TRBD1 matches 10 bases. The CDR3 loop spans 15 amino acids. Unmatched junction bases numbered 6, after V lost 4 bases and J lost 1 base. Germline lookup yields CDR1 DFQATT and CDR2 SNEGSKA (reference sequence). This CDR3 is CSANYRTGGNTEAFF. In nucleotides, the CDR3 is TGCAGTGCTAATTACCGGACAGGGGGGAACACTGAAGCTTTCTTT.

This chain uses TRBV2 with TRBJ2-3; TRBD2 agrees at 9 bases. CDR3 length equals 15 residues. The germline V gene encodes CDR1 SNHLY and CDR2 FYNNEI. The trim removed 11 bases at V and 4 bases at J, leaving 13 bases unmatched. The DNA for the CDR3 is TGTGCCGGCCTGGTCGTAGCGGGAGCGGCAGATACGCAGTATTTT. Translated, it gives CAGLVVAGAADTQYF.

This chain uses TRBV19 with TRBJ2-3; 7 positions agree with TRBD1. Germline CDR1 is LNHDA and CDR2 is SQIVND (reference sequence). Losses at the gene ends were 5 bases for V and 3 bases for J; bases not matched to a gene: 11. CDR3 length equals 16 residues. The CDR3 DNA sequence: TGTGCCAGTAGTGCAACCGACAGGGACCGAACAGATACGCAGTATTTT. It is translated as CASSATDRDRTDTQYF.

This clonotype was seen repeatedly, ten times or more. The chain is built from TRBV6-5 and TRBJ2-1; no firm D call. Trimming removed 0 bases from V and 4 bases from J, with 10 bases in between. Germline CDR1 and CDR2: MNHEY and SVGAGI. The CDR3 is made up of 15 amino acids. The CDR3, as DNA: TGTGCCAGCAGTTACTCGCTGTCTCTGTACAATGAGCAGTTCTTC. It translates to CASSYSLSLYNEQFF.

This clonotype was recorded a few times. This rearrangement joins TRBV18 to TRBJ1-2; 7 positions agree with TRBD1. The CDR3 sequence is 16 residues long. Germline CDR1 reads KGHSH; CDR2 reads LQKENI. The junction had 12 bases not matched to a gene; V was cut back by 2 bases and J by 6 bases. The CDR3 reads CASSPTSGGVVHGYTF. DNA for the CDR3: TGTGCCAGCTCACCAACATCAGGGGGTGTAGTTCATGGCTACACCTTC.

The rearrangement links TRBV7-2 to TRBJ2-3, with 8 bases fitting TRBD2. The germline CDR1 and CDR2 sequences are SGHTA and FQGNSA. V lost 4 bases, J lost 6 bases, and 9 bases stayed unmatched. The CDR3 length is 15 residues. For the CDR3, the DNA is TGTGCCAGCAGCTCGGGACTAGTATCACAGGATACGCAGTATTTT. Its translation is CASSSGLVSQDTQYF. Variable domain in full (rest from reference TRBV7-2 and TRBJ2-3): GAGVSQSPSNKVTEKGKDVELRCDPISGHTALYWYRQSLGQGLEFLIYFQGNSAPDKSGLPSDRFSAERTGGSVSTLTIQRTQQEDSAVYLCASSSGLVSQDTQYFGPGTRLTVL.

Only a few counts were recorded for this clonotype. V and J are TRBV7-4 and TRBJ1-2; D perhaps matches TRBD1 (5 bases). The V gene lost 7 bases and the J gene lost 6 bases, with 21 bases spanning the gap. This CDR3 contains 15 residues. Per the germline V gene, CDR1 is SGHVT and CDR2 is SQSDAQ. The CDR3 DNA reads as TGTGCCAGCAAGCTTAGACAGCCTACCAAAGATGGCTACACCTTC. Its translation is CASKLRQPTKDGYTF. Complete variable domain (other parts from reference TRBV7-4 and TRBJ1-2): GAGVSQSPRYKVAKRGRDVALRCDSISGHVTLYWYRQTLGQGSEVLTYSQSDAQRDKSGRPSGRFSAERPERSVSTLKIQRTEQGDSAVYLCASKLRQPTKDGYTFGSGTRLTVV.

V gene TRBV7-6 combines with J gene TRBJ1-6; D possibly corresponds to TRBD1 (5 bases). The CDR3 contains 16 residues. The V end lost 0 bases, the J end lost 8 bases, and 14 bases lay between the germline ends. CDR1 and CDR2 (germline): SGHVS, FNYEAQ. In DNA, the CDR3 is TGTGCCAGCAGCTTAGCGCGGGGACTTGGCCATTCACCCCTCCACTTT. Translated: CASSLARGLGHSPLHF.

This clonotype came up a few times. The chain couples TRBV4-3 to TRBJ2-3; no clear D gene. Germline CDR1 LGHNA, CDR2 YSLEER. Trimming removed 2 bases at V and 5 bases at J, with 11 bases between. The CDR3 sequence is 14 residues long. CDR3 DNA sequence: TGCGCCAGCAGCCAATACGAAGGCAGAGATACGCAGTATTTT. This sequence encodes CASSQYEGRDTQYF.

This clonotype appeared a few times. The chain uses TRBV11-2 and TRBJ2-7, with 10 positions matching TRBD2. CDR3 length: 15 amino acids. CDR1 is SGHAT and CDR2 is FQNNGV in the germline V gene. The junction had 2 bases not matched to a gene; V was cut back by 2 bases and J by 1 base. Here the CDR3 DNA reads TGTGCCAGCAGCTTAACTAGCGGGACATCCTACGAGCAGTACTTC. The encoded protein is CASSLTSGTSYEQYF.

The chain carries TRBV9 and TRBJ2-1, with 14 bases identical to TRBD2. The J segment lost 8 bases and the V segment lost 4 bases, leaving 5 bases of the junction unmatched. Germline V gene data show CDR1 as SGDLS and CDR2 as YYNGEE. The CDR3 loop spans 15 amino acids. The chain's CDR3 is CASSTGTSGSHEQFF. As DNA, the CDR3 is TGTGCCAGCAGCACCGGGACTAGCGGGAGTCATGAGCAGTTCTTC. Looking up the rest from reference TRBV9 and TRBJ2-1 gives the full variable domain: DSGVTQTPKHLITATGQRVTLRCSPRSGDLSVYWYQQSLDQGLQFLIQYYNGEERAKGNILERFSAQQFPDLHSELNLSSLELGDSALYFCASSTGTSGSHEQFFGPGTRLTVL.